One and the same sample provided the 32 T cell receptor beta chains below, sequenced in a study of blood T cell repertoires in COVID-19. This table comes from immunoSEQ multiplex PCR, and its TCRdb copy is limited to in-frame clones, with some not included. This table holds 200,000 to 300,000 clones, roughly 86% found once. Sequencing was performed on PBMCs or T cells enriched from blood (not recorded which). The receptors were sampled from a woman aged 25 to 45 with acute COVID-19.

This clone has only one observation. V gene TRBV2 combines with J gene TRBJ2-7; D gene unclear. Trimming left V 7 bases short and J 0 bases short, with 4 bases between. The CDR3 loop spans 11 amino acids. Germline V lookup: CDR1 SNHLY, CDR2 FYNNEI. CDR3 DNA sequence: TGTGCCAGCACCGTCTCCTACGAGCAGTACTTC. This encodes CASTVSYEQYF.

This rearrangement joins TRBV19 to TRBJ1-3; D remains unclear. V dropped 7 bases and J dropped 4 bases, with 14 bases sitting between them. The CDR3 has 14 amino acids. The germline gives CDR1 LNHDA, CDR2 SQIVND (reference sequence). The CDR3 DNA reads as TGTGCCAGTACCTTGGGAGAGGCCGGAAACACCATATATTTT. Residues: CASTLGEAGNTIYF.

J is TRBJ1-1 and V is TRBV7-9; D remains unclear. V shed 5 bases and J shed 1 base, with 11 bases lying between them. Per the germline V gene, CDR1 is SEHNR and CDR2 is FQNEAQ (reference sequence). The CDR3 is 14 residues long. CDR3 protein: CASSHSGRNTEAFF. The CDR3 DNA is TGTGCCAGCAGCCATAGCGGAAGGAACACTGAAGCTTTCTTT.

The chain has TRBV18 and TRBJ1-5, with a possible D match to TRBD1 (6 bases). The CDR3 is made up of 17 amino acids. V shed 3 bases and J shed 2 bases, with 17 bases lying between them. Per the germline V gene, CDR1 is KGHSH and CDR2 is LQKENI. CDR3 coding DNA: TGTGCCAGCTCACCGTTTGGGGGGGCTGAGCGCAATCAGCCCCAGCATTTT. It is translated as CASSPFGGAERNQPQHF. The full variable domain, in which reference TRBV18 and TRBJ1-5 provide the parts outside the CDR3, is NAGVMQNPRHLVRRRGQEARLRCSPMKGHSHVYWYRQLPEEGLKFMVYLQKENIIDESGMPKERFSAEFPKEGPSILRIQQVVRGDSAAYFCASSPFGGAERNQPQHFGDGTRLSIL.

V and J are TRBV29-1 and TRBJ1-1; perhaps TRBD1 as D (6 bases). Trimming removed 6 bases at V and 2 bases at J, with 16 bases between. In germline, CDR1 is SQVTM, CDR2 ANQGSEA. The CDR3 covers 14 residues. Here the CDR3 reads CSVREGVSNTEAFF. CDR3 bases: TGCAGCGTCCGGGAGGGGGTCAGTAACACTGAAGCTTTCTTT.

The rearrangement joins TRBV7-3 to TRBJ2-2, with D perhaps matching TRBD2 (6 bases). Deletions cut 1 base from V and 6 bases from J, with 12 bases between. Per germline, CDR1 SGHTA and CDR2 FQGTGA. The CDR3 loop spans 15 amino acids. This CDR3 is CASSLISRRAGELFF. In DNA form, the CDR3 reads TGTGCCAGCAGCTTAATTTCGCGGAGGGCCGGGGAGCTGTTTTTT.

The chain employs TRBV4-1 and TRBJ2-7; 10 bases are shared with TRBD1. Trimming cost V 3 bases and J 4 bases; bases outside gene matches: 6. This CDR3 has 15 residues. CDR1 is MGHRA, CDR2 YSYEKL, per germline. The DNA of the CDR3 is TGCGCCAGCAGCCATGTCCCGGGACAGGGGTACGAGCAGTACTTC. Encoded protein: CASSHVPGQGYEQYF.

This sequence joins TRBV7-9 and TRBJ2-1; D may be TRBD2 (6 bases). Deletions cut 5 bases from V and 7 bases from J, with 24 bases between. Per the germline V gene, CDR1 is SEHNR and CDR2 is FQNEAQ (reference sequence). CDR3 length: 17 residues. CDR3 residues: CASSLWGGRLGSNEQFF. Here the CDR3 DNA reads TGTGCCAGCAGCCTCTGGGGAGGACGACTGGGTTCTAATGAGCAGTTCTTC.

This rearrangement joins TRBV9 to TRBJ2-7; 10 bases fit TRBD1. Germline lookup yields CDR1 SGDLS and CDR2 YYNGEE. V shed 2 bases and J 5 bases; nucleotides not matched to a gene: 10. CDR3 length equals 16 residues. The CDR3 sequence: CASSVIPGQGSNEQYF. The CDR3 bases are TGTGCCAGCAGCGTTATCCCGGGACAGGGGTCCAACGAGCAGTACTTC.

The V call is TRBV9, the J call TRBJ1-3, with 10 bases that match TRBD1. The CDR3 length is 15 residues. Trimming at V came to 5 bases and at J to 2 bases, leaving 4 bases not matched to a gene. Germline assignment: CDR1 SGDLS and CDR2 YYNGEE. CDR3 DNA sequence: TGTGCCAGCAGGGGACAGGGGACTCCTGGAAACACCATATATTTT. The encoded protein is CASRGQGTPGNTIYF.

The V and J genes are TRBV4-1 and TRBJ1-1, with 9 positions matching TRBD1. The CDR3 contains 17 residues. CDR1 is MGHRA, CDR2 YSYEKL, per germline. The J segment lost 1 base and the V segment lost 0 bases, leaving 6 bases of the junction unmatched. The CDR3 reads CASSQERDRAENTEAFF. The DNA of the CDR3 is TGCGCCAGCAGCCAAGAGAGGGACAGGGCGGAGAACACTGAAGCTTTCTTT.

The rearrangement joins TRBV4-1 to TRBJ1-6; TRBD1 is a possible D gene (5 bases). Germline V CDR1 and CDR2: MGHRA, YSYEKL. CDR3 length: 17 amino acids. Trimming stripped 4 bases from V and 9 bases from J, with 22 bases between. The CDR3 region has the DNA TGCGCCAGCAGCCCCAGATGGGCCAGGGACTCGGGTTCACCCCTCCACTTT. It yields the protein CASSPRWARDSGSPLHF.

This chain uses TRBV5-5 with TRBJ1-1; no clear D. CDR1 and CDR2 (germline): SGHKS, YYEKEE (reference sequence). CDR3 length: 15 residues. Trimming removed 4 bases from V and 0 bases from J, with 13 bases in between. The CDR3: CASSLGVLMNTEAFF. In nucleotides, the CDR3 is TGTGCCAGCAGCCTCGGGGTCCTCATGAACACTGAAGCTTTCTTT.

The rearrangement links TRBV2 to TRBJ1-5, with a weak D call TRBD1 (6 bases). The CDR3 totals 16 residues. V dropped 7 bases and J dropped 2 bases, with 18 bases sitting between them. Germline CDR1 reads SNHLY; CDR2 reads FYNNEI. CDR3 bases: TGTGCCAGCAACAGAGGGGGTAGGTCGGGCAATCAGCCCCAGCATTTT. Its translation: CASNRGGRSGNQPQHF.

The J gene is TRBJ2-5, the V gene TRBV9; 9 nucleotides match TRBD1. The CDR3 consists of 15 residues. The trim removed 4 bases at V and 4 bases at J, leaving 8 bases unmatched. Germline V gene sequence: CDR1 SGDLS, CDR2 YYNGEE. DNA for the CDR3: TGTGCCAGCAGCCAAACGGGGGGACAGGGAGAGACCCAGTACTTC. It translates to CASSQTGGQGETQYF.

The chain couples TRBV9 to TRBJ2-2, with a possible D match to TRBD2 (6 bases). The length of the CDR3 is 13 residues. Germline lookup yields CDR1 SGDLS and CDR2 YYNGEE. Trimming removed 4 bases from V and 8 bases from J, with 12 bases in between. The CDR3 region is CASSHRGSGELFF. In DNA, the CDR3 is TGTGCCAGCAGCCACCGGGGGAGTGGGGAGCTGTTTTTT.

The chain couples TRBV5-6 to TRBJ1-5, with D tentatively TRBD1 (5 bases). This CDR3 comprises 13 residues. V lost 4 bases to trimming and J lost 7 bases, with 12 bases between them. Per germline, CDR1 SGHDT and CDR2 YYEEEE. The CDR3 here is CASSQRPGQPQHF. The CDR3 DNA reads TGTGCCAGCAGCCAACGACCAGGGCAGCCCCAGCATTTT.

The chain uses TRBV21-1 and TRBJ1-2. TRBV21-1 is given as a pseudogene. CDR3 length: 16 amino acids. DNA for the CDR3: TGTGCCAGCAGGTGGGGTTTAGGGAGGGGTTTTTATGGCTACACCTTC. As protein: CASRWGLGRGFYGYTF.

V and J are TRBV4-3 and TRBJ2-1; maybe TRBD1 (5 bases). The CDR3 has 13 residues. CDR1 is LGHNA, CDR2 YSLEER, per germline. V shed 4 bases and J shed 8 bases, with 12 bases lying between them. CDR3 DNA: TGCGCCAGCAGCCGAACAACAGGCGATGAGCAGTTCTTC. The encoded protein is CASSRTTGDEQFF.

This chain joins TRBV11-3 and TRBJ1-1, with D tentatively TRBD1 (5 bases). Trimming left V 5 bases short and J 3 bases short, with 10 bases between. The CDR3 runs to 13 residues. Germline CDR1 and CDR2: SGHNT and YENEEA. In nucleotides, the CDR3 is TGTGCCAGCAGCGAAGGGGATGACACTGAAGCTTTCTTT. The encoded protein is CASSEGDDTEAFF.

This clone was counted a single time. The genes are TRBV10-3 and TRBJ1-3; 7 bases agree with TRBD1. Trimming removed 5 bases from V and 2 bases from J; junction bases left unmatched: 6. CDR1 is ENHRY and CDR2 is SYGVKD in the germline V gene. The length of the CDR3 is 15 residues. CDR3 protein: CAISRIGQAGNTIYF. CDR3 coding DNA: TGTGCCATCAGTCGCATCGGACAGGCTGGAAACACCATATATTTT.

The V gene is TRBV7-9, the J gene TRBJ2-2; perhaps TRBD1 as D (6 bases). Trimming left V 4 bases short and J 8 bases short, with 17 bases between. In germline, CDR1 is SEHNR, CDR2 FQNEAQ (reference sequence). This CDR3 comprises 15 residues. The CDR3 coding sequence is TGTGCCAGCAGCTCACACAGGGTAATCCTGGGGGAGCTGTTTTTT. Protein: CASSSHRVILGELFF.

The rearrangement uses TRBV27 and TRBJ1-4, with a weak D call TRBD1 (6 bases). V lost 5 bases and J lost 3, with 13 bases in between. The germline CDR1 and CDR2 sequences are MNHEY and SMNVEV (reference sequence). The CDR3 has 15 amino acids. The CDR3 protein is CASSNRVRSNEKLFF. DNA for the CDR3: TGTGCCAGCAGTAACAGGGTGCGGTCTAATGAAAAACTGTTTTTT.

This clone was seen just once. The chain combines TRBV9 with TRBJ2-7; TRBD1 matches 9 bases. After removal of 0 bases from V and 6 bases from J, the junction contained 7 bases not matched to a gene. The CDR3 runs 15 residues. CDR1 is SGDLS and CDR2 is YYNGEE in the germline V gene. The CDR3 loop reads CASSVGRQGGREQYF. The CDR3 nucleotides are TGTGCCAGCAGCGTAGGGAGACAGGGGGGTCGCGAGCAGTACTTC.

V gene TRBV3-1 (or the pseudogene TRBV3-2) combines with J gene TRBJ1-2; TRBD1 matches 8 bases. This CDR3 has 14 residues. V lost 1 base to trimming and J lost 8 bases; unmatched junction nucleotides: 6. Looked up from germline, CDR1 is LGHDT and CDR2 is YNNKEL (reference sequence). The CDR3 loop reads CASSQADRGEGYTF. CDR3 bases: TGTGCCAGCAGCCAAGCCGACAGGGGAGAAGGCTACACCTTC.

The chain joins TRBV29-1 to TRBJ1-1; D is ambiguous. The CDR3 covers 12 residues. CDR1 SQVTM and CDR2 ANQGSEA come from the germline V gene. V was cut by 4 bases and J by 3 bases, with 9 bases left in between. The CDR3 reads CSVGRIDTEAFF. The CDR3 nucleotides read TGCAGCGTTGGGCGGATAGACACTGAAGCTTTCTTT.

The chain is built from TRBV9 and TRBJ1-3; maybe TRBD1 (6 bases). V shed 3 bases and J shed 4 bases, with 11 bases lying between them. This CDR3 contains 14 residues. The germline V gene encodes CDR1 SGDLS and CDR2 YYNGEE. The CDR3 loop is CASSAQGLGNTIYF. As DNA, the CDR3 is TGTGCCAGCAGCGCACAGGGTTTAGGAAACACCATATATTTT.

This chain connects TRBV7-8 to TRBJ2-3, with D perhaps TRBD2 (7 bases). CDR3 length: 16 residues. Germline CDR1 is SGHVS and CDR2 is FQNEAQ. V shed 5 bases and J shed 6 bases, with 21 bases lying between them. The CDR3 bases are TGTGCCAGCAGCCCCGGGGGGCGGGGGACTCACGATACGCAGTATTTT. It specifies CASSPGGRGTHDTQYF.

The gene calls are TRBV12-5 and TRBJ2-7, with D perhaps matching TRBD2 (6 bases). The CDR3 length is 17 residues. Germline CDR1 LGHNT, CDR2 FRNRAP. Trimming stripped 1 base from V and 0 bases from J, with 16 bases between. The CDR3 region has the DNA TGTGCTAGTGGTTTGGCTAGGTCGGGGGACCACTCCTACGAGCAGTACTTC. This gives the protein CASGLARSGDHSYEQYF.

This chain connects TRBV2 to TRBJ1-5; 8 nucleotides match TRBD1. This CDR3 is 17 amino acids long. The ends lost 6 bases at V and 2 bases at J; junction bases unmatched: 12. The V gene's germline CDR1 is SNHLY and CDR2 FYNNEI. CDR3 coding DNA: TGTGCCAGCAGGTCCCCGACAGGGGTGGAGGGCAATCAGCCCCAGCATTTT. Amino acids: CASRSPTGVEGNQPQHF.

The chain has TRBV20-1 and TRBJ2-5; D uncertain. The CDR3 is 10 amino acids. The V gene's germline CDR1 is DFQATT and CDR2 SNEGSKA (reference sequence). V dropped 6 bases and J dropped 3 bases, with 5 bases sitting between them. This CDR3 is CSASEETQYF. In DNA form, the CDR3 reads TGCAGTGCGTCTGAAGAGACCCAGTACTTC.

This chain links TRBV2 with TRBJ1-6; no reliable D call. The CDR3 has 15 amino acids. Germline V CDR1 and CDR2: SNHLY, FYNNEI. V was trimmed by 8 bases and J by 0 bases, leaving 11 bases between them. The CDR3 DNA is TGTGCCAGCGAACGAGGGAGCTCCTATAATTCACCCCTCCACTTT. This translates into CASERGSSYNSPLHF.